This TCR beta chain was retrieved from a study of post-analysis software for immune sequencing data. Turning to the study itself: Some patients lacked subtype; others had relapsing-remitting, secondary progressive or progressive-relapsing disease. Study-wide results and caveats: Controls significantly exceeded multiple sclerosis patients in normalized Chao1 diversity. Patients had higher frequencies than controls of about five TRBV segments, including TRBV5-6, TRBV5-1 and TRBV20-1. Strong co-clustering by F measure linked samples that shared a preparation batch.

This CDR3 is built from 12 residues. The V and J ends lost 8 bases and 8 bases respectively, with 13 bases between them. Germline CDR1 MNHEY, CDR2 SVGEGT. With respect to this clonotype: Its specificity is unknown.

The TCR beta cDNA libraries contained unique molecular identifiers. With about 0.85 to 10 million T cells as the source, roughly 500,000 cDNA molecules resulted. Via MiXCR, TCRdb re-called the PCR reads, giving one row per CDR3 protein. The sample yields 180,000 or so distinct CDR3 sequences, over 25% seen once. The chain recombines TRBV6-2 or TRBV6-3 with TRBJ2-1; D is possibly TRBD2 (5 bases). Sequenced input: blood. The source of this sequence is a girl under 18 with multiple sclerosis. The CDR3 region is CASGWERYEQFF. CDR3 in DNA: TGTGCCAGCGGGTGGGAGAGGTATGAGCAGTTCTTC.